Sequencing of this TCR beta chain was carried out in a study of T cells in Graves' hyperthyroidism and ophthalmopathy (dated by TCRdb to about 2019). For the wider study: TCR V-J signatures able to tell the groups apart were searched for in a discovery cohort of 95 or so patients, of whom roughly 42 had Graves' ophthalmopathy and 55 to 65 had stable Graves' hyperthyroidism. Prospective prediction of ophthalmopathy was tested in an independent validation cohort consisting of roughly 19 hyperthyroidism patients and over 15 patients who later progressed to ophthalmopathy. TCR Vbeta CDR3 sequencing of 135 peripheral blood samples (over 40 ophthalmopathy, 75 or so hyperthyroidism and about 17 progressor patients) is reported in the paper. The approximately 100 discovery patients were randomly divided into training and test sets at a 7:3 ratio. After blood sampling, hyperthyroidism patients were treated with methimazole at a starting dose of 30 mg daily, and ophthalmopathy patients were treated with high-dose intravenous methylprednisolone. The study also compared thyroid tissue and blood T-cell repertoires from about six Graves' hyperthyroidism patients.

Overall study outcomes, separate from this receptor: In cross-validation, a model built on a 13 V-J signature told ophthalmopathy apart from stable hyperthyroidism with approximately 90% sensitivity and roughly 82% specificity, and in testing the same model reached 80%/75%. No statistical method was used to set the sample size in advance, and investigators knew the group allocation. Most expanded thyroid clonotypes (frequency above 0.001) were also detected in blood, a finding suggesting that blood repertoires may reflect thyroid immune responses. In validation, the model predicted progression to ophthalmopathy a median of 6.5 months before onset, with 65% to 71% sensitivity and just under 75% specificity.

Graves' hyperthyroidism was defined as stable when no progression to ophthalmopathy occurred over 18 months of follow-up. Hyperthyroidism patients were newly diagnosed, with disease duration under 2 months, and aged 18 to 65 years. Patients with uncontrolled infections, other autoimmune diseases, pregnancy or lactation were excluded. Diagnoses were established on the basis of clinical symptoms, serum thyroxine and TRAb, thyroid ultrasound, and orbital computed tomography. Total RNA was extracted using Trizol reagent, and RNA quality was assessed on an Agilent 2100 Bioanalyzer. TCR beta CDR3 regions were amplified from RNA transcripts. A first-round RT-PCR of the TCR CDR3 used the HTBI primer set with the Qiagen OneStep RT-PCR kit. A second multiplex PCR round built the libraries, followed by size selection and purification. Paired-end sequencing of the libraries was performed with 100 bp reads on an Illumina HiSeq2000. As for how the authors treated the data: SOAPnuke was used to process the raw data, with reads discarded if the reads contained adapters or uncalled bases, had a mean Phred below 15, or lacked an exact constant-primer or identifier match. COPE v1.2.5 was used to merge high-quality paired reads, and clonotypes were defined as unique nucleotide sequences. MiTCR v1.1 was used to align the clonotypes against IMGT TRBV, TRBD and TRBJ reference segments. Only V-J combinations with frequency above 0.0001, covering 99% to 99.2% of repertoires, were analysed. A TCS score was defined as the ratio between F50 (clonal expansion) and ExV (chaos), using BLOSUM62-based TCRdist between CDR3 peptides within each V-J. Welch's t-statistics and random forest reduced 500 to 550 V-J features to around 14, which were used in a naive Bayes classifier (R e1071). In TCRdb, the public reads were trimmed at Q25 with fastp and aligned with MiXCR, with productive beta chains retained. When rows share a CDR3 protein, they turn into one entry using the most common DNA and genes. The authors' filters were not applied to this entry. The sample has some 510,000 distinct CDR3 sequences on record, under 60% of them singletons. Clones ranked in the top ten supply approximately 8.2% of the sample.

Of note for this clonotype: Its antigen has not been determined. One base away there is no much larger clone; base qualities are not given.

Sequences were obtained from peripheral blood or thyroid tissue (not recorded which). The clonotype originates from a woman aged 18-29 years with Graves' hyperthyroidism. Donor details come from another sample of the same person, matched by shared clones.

The DNA sequence reads TGTGCCAGCAGCTTATCGGACACCGAAGTGGATACGCAGTATTTT. This yields the protein CASSLSDTEVDTQYF. This sequence uses TRBV7-3 and TRBJ2-3, with a tentative D gene TRBD1 over 5 matching bases. CDR1 SGHTA and CDR2 FQGTGA are derived from the germline V gene. Cut back by 2 bases and 6 bases, the V and J ends lie 15 bases apart. From the cysteine through the phenylalanine, the CDR3 covers 15 amino acids. CDR3 DNA is the only sequence kept; it has 45 bases, read in frame from the first base.